The 25 T cell receptor beta chains listed next were all sequenced from one sample in a study of cytomegalovirus exposure and HLA in healthy donors. Sequenced by immunoSEQ multiplex PCR; TCRdb stores in-frame clones only, minus some. Of roughly 150,000 clones listed, under 90% are singletons. Material: PBMCs. These receptors were taken from a woman under 30 in good health and CMV-seropositive.

The chain links TRBV7-2 to TRBJ2-2; TRBD2 matches 8 bases. The J segment lost 7 bases and the V segment lost 5 bases, leaving 9 bases of the junction unmatched. This CDR3 contains 15 residues. CDR1 is SGHTA, CDR2 FQGNSA, per germline. CDR3 sequence (DNA): TGTGCCAGCAGCGTTGTTAGCGGGATTAACGGGGAGCTGTTTTTT. This gives the protein CASSVVSGINGELFF. The whole variable domain, filled in from reference TRBV7-2 and TRBJ2-2, reads GAGVSQSPSNKVTEKGKDVELRCDPISGHTALYWYRQSLGQGLEFLIYFQGNSAPDKSGLPSDRFSAERTGGSVSTLTIQRTQQEDSAVYLCASSVVSGINGELFFGEGSRLTVL.

There are a few counts of this clone. This sequence joins TRBV10-3 and TRBJ1-5, with D possibly being TRBD1 (6 bases). CDR3 length equals 15 residues. Trimming cost V 2 bases and J 3 bases, with 11 bases left between them. The germline V gene has CDR1 ENHRY and CDR2 SYGVKD. The CDR3 coding sequence is TGTGCCATCAGTGAGGGGCAGGGGATCAATCAGCCCCAGCATTTT. Translated: CAISEGQGINQPQHF.

There are many counts of this clone. The V gene is TRBV6-9, the J gene TRBJ1-1; TRBD1 agrees at 7 bases. The CDR3 sequence is 15 residues long. CDR1 MNHGY and CDR2 SVAAGI come from the germline V gene. J lost 4 bases, V lost 5 bases, and 10 bases had no gene match. The CDR3 coding sequence is TGTGCCAGCAGTGCCCGAGGGGGACAGACCACTGAAGCTTTCTTT. As protein: CASSARGGQTTEAFF.

The J gene is TRBJ2-1, the V gene TRBV4-3; TRBD1 is a possible D gene (6 bases). In germline, CDR1 is LGHNA, CDR2 YSLEER. Trimming left V 4 bases short and J 5 bases short, with 15 bases between. The CDR3 runs 15 residues. CDR3 in amino acids: CASSLLGGGDNEQFF. CDR3 sequence (DNA): TGCGCCAGCAGCCTTCTAGGGGGTGGGGACAATGAGCAGTTCTTC.

This clone was observed a single time. V and J are TRBV4-2 and TRBJ1-1; a possible D gene is TRBD1 (6 bases). Per germline, CDR1 LGHNA and CDR2 YNFKEQ. V lost 4 bases and J 2 bases, leaving 17 bases between the germline ends. The CDR3 has 16 amino acids. CDR3 nucleotides: TGTGCCAGCAGCCCAGCGATAGGACAGCCTAACACTGAAGCTTTCTTT. Amino acid sequence: CASSPAIGQPNTEAFF.

V usage is TRBV27 and J usage is TRBJ1-2; D uncertain. The V end was cut by 1 base, the J end by 4 bases, with 10 bases between. This CDR3 is 14 amino acids long. CDR1 and CDR2 from the germline V gene are MNHEY and SMNVEV (reference sequence). CDR3 in DNA: TGTGCCAGCAGTTTATTATCCGAGGGCTATGGCTACACCTTC. Amino acids: CASSLLSEGYGYTF.

This chain uses TRBV10-3 with TRBJ2-7; D may be TRBD2 (5 bases). Germline assignment: CDR1 ENHRY and CDR2 SYGVKD. V lost 0 bases and J 4 bases, leaving 10 bases between the germline ends. This CDR3 has 14 amino acids. Here the CDR3 DNA reads TGTGCCATCAGTGAGTCTGAAAGGGAGTACGAGCAGTACTTC. Amino acids: CAISESEREYEQYF.

The gene calls are TRBV19 and TRBJ1-4; possible D gene TRBD1, 6 bases. Germline V gene data show CDR1 as LNHDA and CDR2 as SQIVND (reference sequence). The CDR3 runs 14 residues. The V end was cut by 2 bases, the J end by 7 bases, with 11 bases between. The CDR3 DNA reads as TGTGCCAGTAGTATAAGGGGGATGAGTGAAAAACTGTTTTTT. It is translated as CASSIRGMSEKLFF.

This chain uses TRBV7-9 with TRBJ1-4; no definite D call. The CDR3 totals 13 residues. V was pared by 1 base and J by 3 bases, with 3 bases between. Germline CDR1 is SEHNR and CDR2 is FQNEAQ (reference sequence). CDR3 nucleotides: TGTGCCAGCAGCTTAGGAGCTAATGAAAAACTGTTTTTT. Translation: CASSLGANEKLFF.

For this clone: Other DNA sequences in the same sample also yield this CDR3. The CDR3 protein is CSVRLAGRETQYF. The DNA of the CDR3 is TGCAGCGTAAGACTAGCGGGGCGGGAGACCCAGTACTTC. V and J are TRBV29-1 and TRBJ2-5; TRBD2 agrees at 11 bases. The CDR3 is 13 residues long. The V gene end was trimmed by 6 bases and the J gene end by 5 bases; junction bases not matched to a gene: 5. Germline V gene lookup returns CDR1 SQVTM and CDR2 ANQGSEA.

The chain recombines TRBV9 with TRBJ2-3; possible D gene TRBD2, 5 bases. Between the trimmed V and J ends, which lost 3 bases and 3 bases, there was a span of 5 bases. The CDR3 is made up of 12 amino acids. Looked up from germline, CDR1 is SGDLS and CDR2 is YYNGEE. The CDR3 nucleotides are TGTGCCAGCAGCGGCGGGACAGATACGCAGTATTTT. Protein: CASSGGTDTQYF.

This chain uses TRBV4-1 with TRBJ2-4, with TRBD2 matching 11 bases. The V segment lost 2 bases and the J segment 1 base; nucleotides outside the gene matches: 7. CDR3 length: 18 amino acids. Germline assignment: CDR1 MGHRA and CDR2 YSYEKL. The CDR3, as DNA: TGCGCCAGCAGCCAACCAATAGCGGGAGGGGCGGCCAAAAACATTCAGTACTTC. Translated, it gives CASSQPIAGGAAKNIQYF.

This chain connects TRBV27 to TRBJ1-2; D is undetermined. Germline V gives CDR1 MNHEY, CDR2 SMNVEV (reference sequence). The V gene lost 1 base and the J gene lost 0 bases, with 12 bases spanning the gap. This CDR3 has 16 amino acids. CDR3 DNA: TGTGCCAGCAGTTTATTTGGCCACCCGACTAACTATGGCTACACCTTC. Its protein is CASSLFGHPTNYGYTF.

The rearrangement joins TRBV7-3 to TRBJ2-3; 9 bases map to TRBD1. V shed 8 bases, J shed 5 bases, and the junction held 8 bases outside the gene matches. The CDR3 extends over 14 amino acids. Germline V gene lookup returns CDR1 SGHTA and CDR2 FQGTGA. The CDR3, as DNA: TGTGCCAGCGCAACAGGGGGCGCGAGAGATACGCAGTATTTT. Protein: CASATGGARDTQYF.

The V call is TRBV5-5, the J call TRBJ2-3, with D possibly being TRBD2 (5 bases). This CDR3 has 16 amino acids. Deletions cut 4 bases from V and 6 bases from J, with 21 bases between. Per germline, CDR1 SGHKS and CDR2 YYEKEE (reference sequence). The DNA of the CDR3 is TGTGCCAGCAGCCCGGCGGGCGGACGCCTTATGGATACGCAGTATTTT. Translated: CASSPAGGRLMDTQYF.

The chain has TRBV5-6 and TRBJ1-5; 10 bases fit TRBD1. This CDR3 region has 16 residues. The J segment lost 4 bases and the V segment lost 4 bases, leaving 8 bases of the junction unmatched. CDR1 and CDR2 from the germline V gene are SGHDT and YYEEEE. The CDR3 nucleotides read TGTGCCAGCAGCCCCGGGACAGGGGCGCGAAATCAGCCCCAGCATTTT. Its protein product is CASSPGTGARNQPQHF.

The chain employs TRBV15 and TRBJ1-5; 8 nucleotides agree with TRBD1. J lost 6 bases, V lost 5 bases, and 9 bases had no gene match. The germline gives CDR1 LNHNV, CDR2 YYDKDF (reference sequence). The CDR3 is 15 amino acids. In DNA form, the CDR3 reads TGTGCCACCAGCGCCCCCGGACAGGGTGGTCAGCCCCAGCATTTT. It specifies CATSAPGQGGQPQHF.

The chain links TRBV27 to TRBJ1-2; 7 positions agree with TRBD1. The germline V gene encodes CDR1 MNHEY and CDR2 SMNVEV (reference sequence). This CDR3 is built from 13 residues. V gave up 6 bases and J gave up 8 bases; unmatched junction bases: 9. CDR3 bases: TGTGCCAGCAGCTTAGGGACAGCTCAAGGCTACACCTTC. Its protein is CASSLGTAQGYTF.

The chain couples TRBV11-3 to TRBJ2-7; D may be TRBD1 (6 bases). From germline, CDR1 is SGHNT and CDR2 YENEEA. Trimming cost V 3 bases and J 3 bases, with 15 bases left between them. The CDR3 is 15 amino acids. The chain's CDR3 is CASSFGQGQLYEQYF. DNA of the CDR3: TGTGCCAGCAGCTTTGGGCAGGGGCAGCTCTACGAGCAGTACTTC.

The chain combines TRBV5-1 with TRBJ1-2, with 9 bases matching TRBD1. The trim removed 2 bases at V and 6 bases at J, leaving 5 bases unmatched. The germline V gene encodes CDR1 SGHRS and CDR2 YFSETQ. This CDR3 region has 14 residues. For the CDR3, the DNA is TGCGCCAGCAGCTTAGGACAGGGGCAGAATGGCTACACCTTC. The encoded protein is CASSLGQGQNGYTF.

There are a few counts of this clone. The rearrangement links TRBV5-4 to TRBJ1-2; 8 bases are a match to TRBD1. CDR3 length: 13 residues. V trimming: 4 bases; J trimming: 8 bases; junction bases outside the gene matches: 7. Germline CDR1 reads SGHNT; CDR2 reads YYREEE (reference sequence). CDR3 nucleotide sequence: TGTGCCAGCAGCATCCAGGGGGCGCAAGGCTACACCTTC. Protein: CASSIQGAQGYTF.

With regard to this clone: This sample includes further DNA sequences coding for the same CDR3. This chain links TRBV19 with TRBJ2-5; D is undetermined. Deletions cut 1 base from V and 4 bases from J, with 4 bases between. The CDR3 has 12 amino acids. Germline V CDR1 and CDR2: LNHDA, SQIVND (reference sequence). The CDR3 protein is CASSIAGETQYF. The CDR3 DNA reads as TGTGCCAGTAGTATAGCGGGAGAGACCCAGTACTTC. The variable domain in full, with the rest retrieved from reference TRBV19 and TRBJ2-5, is DGGITQSPKYLFRKEGQNVTLSCEQNLNHDAMYWYRQDPGQGLRLIYYSQIVNDFQKGDIAEGYSVSREKKESFPLTVTSAQKNPTAFYLCASSIAGETQYFGPGTRLLVL.

V is TRBV9 and J is TRBJ2-1; D is ambiguous. Germline V gene data show CDR1 as SGDLS and CDR2 as YYNGEE. The CDR3 contains 13 residues. The germline V and J ends were trimmed by 4 bases and 6 bases, with 11 bases remaining between them. CDR3 loop: CASSLRGPNEQFF. CDR3 coding DNA: TGTGCCAGCAGCCTGAGAGGCCCCAATGAGCAGTTCTTC.

This rearrangement joins TRBV2 to TRBJ2-7; 7 positions agree with TRBD1. Trimming removed 6 bases from V and 2 bases from J; junction bases left unmatched: 4. The germline gives CDR1 SNHLY, CDR2 FYNNEI. This CDR3 has 13 residues. CDR3 sequence (DNA): TGTGCCAGCAGAGAGACAGGGACCTACGAGCAGTACTTC. Translation gives CASRETGTYEQYF.

V is TRBV4-3 and J is TRBJ2-6; D call uncertain. The CDR3 loop spans 17 amino acids. Deletions cut 1 base from V and 1 base from J, with 11 bases between. The germline CDR1 and CDR2 sequences are LGHNA and YSLEER. CDR3 residues: CASSQGSSVSGANVLTF. The DNA of the CDR3 is TGCGCCAGCAGCCAAGGGTCCTCGGTTTCTGGGGCCAACGTCCTGACTTTC.